The 30 T cell receptor beta chains below all came from one sample that was sequenced in a study of blood T cell repertoires in COVID-19 (dated by TCRdb to the early 2020s). Library generation was performed with the immunoSEQ multiplex PCR assay. Entries here come from immuneACCESS through TCRdb and include only in-frame sequences with V and J called. Some clones fail to appear in such tables; in the studies checked, an unresolved V gene covers under half of the shortfall, and the cause of the remainder is unknown. A total of about 110,000 clones appear in this sample, 88% of them only once. The top ten clonotypes cover around 3% of the sample. The sample was peripheral blood. The receptors originated from a woman aged 45-65 years with acute or convalescent COVID-19.

The rearrangement uses TRBV27 and TRBJ1-4, with 10 bases lining up with TRBD1. J was trimmed by 8 bases and V by 5 bases; bases with no gene match: 2. Germline V gene data show CDR1 as MNHEY and CDR2 as SMNVEV (reference sequence). The CDR3 spans 13 residues. CDR3 coding DNA: TGTGCCAGCAGTGGACAGGGGGGGGAAAAACTGTTTTTT. Translated: CASSGQGGEKLFF. Supplemented by reference TRBV27 and TRBJ1-4, the full variable domain reads EAQVTQNPRYLITVTGKKLTVTCSQNMNHEYMSWYRQDPGLGLRQIYYSMNVEVTDKGDVPEGYKVSRKEKRNFPLILESPSPNQTSLYFCASSGQGGEKLFFGSGTQLSVL.

The chain combines TRBV5-4 with TRBJ2-5; 11 nucleotides agree with TRBD2. Trimming cost V 3 bases and J 5 bases; bases outside gene matches: 15. Germline loops: CDR1 SGHNT, CDR2 YYREEE (reference sequence). The length of the CDR3 is 18 residues. CDR3 DNA: TGTGCCAGCAGCTCACAGGACGGGACTAGCGGTCCCCGGGAGACCCAGTACTTC. Its translation is CASSSQDGTSGPRETQYF.

The chain has TRBV7-9 and TRBJ2-7; 10 bases agree with TRBD2. Germline loops: CDR1 SEHNR, CDR2 FQNEAQ (reference sequence). The CDR3 contains 14 residues. The trim removed 5 bases at V and 5 bases at J, leaving 6 bases unmatched. Here the CDR3 reads CASSLSGRGHEQYF. The CDR3 nucleotides read TGTGCCAGCAGCCTGAGCGGGAGGGGACACGAGCAGTACTTC.

The rearrangement joins TRBV7-9 to TRBJ1-4; D call uncertain. Germline V gene lookup returns CDR1 SEHNR and CDR2 FQNEAQ (reference sequence). The CDR3 spans 15 residues. Trimming stripped 2 bases from V and 8 bases from J, with 15 bases between. CDR3: CASSLNVGSLEKLFF. Here the CDR3 DNA reads TGTGCCAGCAGCTTAAATGTCGGGAGTCTCGAAAAACTGTTTTTT.

This chain connects TRBV28 to TRBJ1-2, with D possibly being TRBD1 (6 bases). V lost 6 bases and J 3 bases, leaving 11 bases between the germline ends. Germline lookup yields CDR1 MDHEN and CDR2 SYDVKM. CDR3 length: 13 residues. CDR3 nucleotides: TGTGCCAGCAGCCTAGGGACACACTATGGCTACACCTTC. Its protein is CASSLGTHYGYTF.

The rearrangement joins TRBV28 to TRBJ1-1; 7 nucleotides match TRBD1. The CDR3 runs 15 residues. CDR1 and CDR2 (germline): MDHEN, SYDVKM. The J segment lost 4 bases and the V segment lost 6 bases, leaving 11 bases of the junction unmatched. The CDR3 reads CASSPLAQGTTEAFF. Written as DNA, the CDR3 is TGTGCCAGCAGCCCTCTCGCACAGGGGACCACTGAAGCTTTCTTT.

The table lists this clone with a few counts. This chain uses TRBV5-6 with TRBJ2-7, with a possible D match to TRBD1 (6 bases). Germline V gene data show CDR1 as SGHDT and CDR2 as YYEEEE. The CDR3 contains 15 residues. Trimming removed 1 base at V and 4 bases at J, with 15 bases between. The CDR3 region is CASSLNGGSKYEQYF. The DNA for the CDR3 is TGTGCCAGCAGCTTGAATGGGGGCAGTAAATACGAGCAGTACTTC.

The CDR3 nucleotides are TGTGCCAGCACCAGAGGACAGGGGGCGCTTGGACTAGCGGGGCGAAGCTCCTACGAGCAGTACTTC. Translation gives CASTRGQGALGLAGRSSYEQYF. This chain uses TRBV4-2 with TRBJ2-7; possible D gene TRBD2, 12 bases. CDR3 length: 22 amino acids. Trimming removed 7 bases from V and 0 bases from J, with 37 bases in between. Germline values: CDR1 LGHNA, CDR2 YNFKEQ.

The V call is TRBV9, the J call TRBJ2-6; weak D call: TRBD1 (6 bases). The CDR3 loop spans 15 amino acids. Looked up from germline, CDR1 is SGDLS and CDR2 is YYNGEE. V lost 7 bases, J lost 0 bases, and 11 bases lay in between. The CDR3 DNA follows: TGTGCCAGCTCTGACAGGCCCTCTGGGGCCAACGTCCTGACTTTC. This gives the protein CASSDRPSGANVLTF.

The V gene is TRBV6-5, the J gene TRBJ2-7; D uncertain. There are 14 residues in the CDR3. Trimming shortened V by 6 bases and J by 0 bases, and 12 bases separated the two germline ends. From germline, CDR1 is MNHEY and CDR2 SVGAGI. The CDR3 DNA sequence: TGTGCCAGCAGATATGATCCGAGCTCCTACGAGCAGTACTTC. Its translation is CASRYDPSSYEQYF.

This clone was seen once. The rearrangement links TRBV5-1 to TRBJ2-7; the D gene is possibly TRBD1 (5 bases). V lost 0 bases and J lost 3, with 13 bases in between. The CDR3 runs to 15 residues. Germline V gene data show CDR1 as SGHRS and CDR2 as YFSETQ. The CDR3 DNA is TGCGCCAGCAGCTTGGGGGGCCAGCCACTCTACGAGCAGTACTTC. This codes for CASSLGGQPLYEQYF.

The chain carries TRBV19 and TRBJ2-1; D ambiguous. Per the germline V gene, CDR1 is LNHDA and CDR2 is SQIVND (reference sequence). The length of the CDR3 is 14 residues. V gave up 3 bases and J gave up 6 bases, with 12 bases separating them. CDR3 in DNA: TGTGCCAGTAGTATGAGAGACAACCCCAATGAGCAGTTCTTC. Amino acids: CASSMRDNPNEQFF.

The chain couples TRBV6-1 to TRBJ1-6, with D possibly TRBD1 on 6 matching bases. Trimming pared 3 bases from V and 7 bases from J, leaving 10 bases between. The CDR3 spans 14 residues. CDR1 and CDR2 from the germline V gene are MNHNS and SASEGT. As DNA, the CDR3 is TGTGCCAGCAGTGACAGGGGCCGCAATTCACCCCTCCACTTT. Amino acid sequence: CASSDRGRNSPLHF.

V gene TRBV29-1 combines with J gene TRBJ1-2, with D perhaps matching TRBD1 (5 bases). Per germline, CDR1 SQVTM and CDR2 ANQGSEA. The CDR3 is 12 amino acids. Trimming left V 3 bases short and J 2 bases short, with 7 bases between. As DNA, the CDR3 is TGCAGCGTTGAGGACACAAACTATGGCTACACCTTC. This codes for CSVEDTNYGYTF.

The chain couples TRBV28 to TRBJ1-2; tentative D call: TRBD1 (6 bases). Looked up from germline, CDR1 is MDHEN and CDR2 is SYDVKM. This CDR3 contains 14 residues. The V end was cut by 6 bases, the J end by 8 bases, with 19 bases between. The CDR3, as DNA: TGTGCCAGCAGCCCCCTTACAGGGCTACGGGGCTACACCTTC. Translating gives CASSPLTGLRGYTF.

Ten or more counts support this clone. The chain joins TRBV18 to TRBJ2-1, with 8 bases matching TRBD1. J was trimmed by 8 bases and V by 5 bases; bases with no gene match: 5. Germline CDR1 and CDR2: KGHSH and LQKENI. CDR3 length: 13 residues. The CDR3, as DNA: TGTGCCAGCTCATTCAAACAGGGGGATGAGCAGTTCTTC. Encoded protein: CASSFKQGDEQFF.

This chain joins TRBV2 and TRBJ2-3; 10 positions agree with TRBD1. The CDR3 is 16 amino acids. From germline, CDR1 is SNHLY and CDR2 FYNNEI. V lost 7 bases, J lost 3 bases, and 10 bases stayed unmatched. CDR3 DNA: TGTGCCAGCATCCGACAGGGGGCCCGTGGTACAGATACGCAGTATTTT. It specifies CASIRQGARGTDTQYF.

This chain links TRBV5-1 with TRBJ2-7; 9 bases fit TRBD1. The germline gives CDR1 SGHRS, CDR2 YFSETQ. This CDR3 is built from 15 residues. Trimming cost V 2 bases and J 5 bases; bases outside gene matches: 8. CDR3 nucleotides: TGCGCCAGCAGCTTAACAGGGGGCGATGGCCACGAGCAGTACTTC. This codes for CASSLTGGDGHEQYF.

The chain is built from TRBV5-1 and TRBJ2-7; 7 nucleotides line up with TRBD1. The V segment lost 0 bases and the J segment 5 bases; nucleotides outside the gene matches: 2. Germline-derived CDR1 and CDR2 are SGHRS and YFSETQ. This CDR3 spans 13 amino acids. As DNA, the CDR3 is TGCGCCAGCAGCTTGGGACAGGGAAACGAGCAGTACTTC. Protein sequence: CASSLGQGNEQYF.

The table lists this clone with a few counts. V gene TRBV28 combines with J gene TRBJ1-4, with TRBD1 as a possible D gene (6 bases). The CDR3 totals 15 residues. Trimming took 6 bases from V and 2 from J, leaving 13 bases between them. The germline CDR1 and CDR2 sequences are MDHEN and SYDVKM. CDR3 nucleotides: TGTGCCAGCAGACTCCGGACAGTTACTAATGAAAAACTGTTTTTT. Protein: CASRLRTVTNEKLFF.

The chain combines TRBV12-3 or TRBV12-4 with TRBJ1-1, with TRBD1 matching 10 bases. J was trimmed by 10 bases and V by 6 bases; bases with no gene match: 8. The CDR3 consists of 13 residues. In DNA, the CDR3 is TGTGCCAGCAGCCCCGGACAGGGGGAGGGAGCTTTCTTT. Translating gives CASSPGQGEGAFF.

The chain employs TRBV15 and TRBJ1-1; the D is unclear. The ends were cut back, 2 bases at V and 1 base at J, with 8 bases in the middle. The CDR3 is 14 amino acids. Looked up from germline, CDR1 is LNHNV and CDR2 is YYDKDF (reference sequence). CDR3 region: CATSRLRANTEAFF. The DNA for the CDR3 is TGTGCCACCAGCAGATTAAGAGCGAACACTGAAGCTTTCTTT.

The table lists this clone with a count of one. The V and J genes are TRBV19 and TRBJ1-2; D is perhaps TRBD1 (5 bases). Trimming cost V 6 bases and J 8 bases, with 22 bases left between them. The length of the CDR3 is 15 residues. From germline, CDR1 is LNHDA and CDR2 SQIVND (reference sequence). The CDR3: CASSTAMDTSGGYTF. In DNA form, the CDR3 reads TGTGCCAGTAGCACTGCGATGGACACTAGCGGCGGCTACACCTTC. The full variable domain, with the rest looked up from reference TRBV19 and TRBJ1-2, is DGGITQSPKYLFRKEGQNVTLSCEQNLNHDAMYWYRQDPGQGLRLIYYSQIVNDFQKGDIAEGYSVSREKKESFPLTVTSAQKNPTAFYLCASSTAMDTSGGYTFGSGTRLTVV.

This chain links TRBV6-5 with TRBJ2-4; 7 bases map to TRBD1. This CDR3 region has 13 residues. Per the germline V gene, CDR1 is MNHEY and CDR2 is SVGAGI. V gave up 7 bases and J gave up 10 bases; unmatched junction bases: 10. CDR3 amino acids: CASTGQVQRIQYF. DNA for the CDR3: TGTGCCAGCACCGGACAGGTCCAGAGGATTCAGTACTTC.

The rearrangement uses TRBV18 and TRBJ1-5; 8 nucleotides line up with TRBD1. This CDR3 has 17 amino acids. Germline CDR1 KGHSH, CDR2 LQKENI. J lost 3 bases, V lost 6 bases, and 13 bases had no gene match. The chain's CDR3 is CASSPLPGQGNNQPQHF. In DNA form, the CDR3 reads TGTGCCAGCTCGCCCCTCCCTGGACAGGGTAACAATCAGCCCCAGCATTTT.

This rearrangement joins TRBV27 to TRBJ2-7; possibly TRBD1 for D (6 bases). Germline CDR1 is MNHEY and CDR2 is SMNVEV (reference sequence). Trimming cost V 5 bases and J 4 bases, with 9 bases left between them. CDR3 length equals 12 residues. CDR3: CASSVQGYEQYF. DNA of the CDR3: TGTGCCAGCAGTGTACAGGGTTACGAGCAGTACTTC.

V and J are TRBV30 and TRBJ1-1; maybe TRBD1 (5 bases). Trimming pared 2 bases from V and 5 bases from J, leaving 18 bases between. Germline lookup yields CDR1 GTSNPN and CDR2 SVGIG (reference sequence). This CDR3 has 15 residues. Written as DNA, the CDR3 is TGTGCCTGGAGTCGCCTGGAAGGGGTCCGGACTGAAGCTTTCTTT. Protein sequence: CAWSRLEGVRTEAFF.

The sample holds many counts of this clone. This chain joins TRBV29-1 and TRBJ2-1, with D tentatively TRBD1 (5 bases). Germline CDR1 SQVTM, CDR2 ANQGSEA. Between the trimmed V and J ends, which lost 5 bases and 5 bases, there was a span of 13 bases. The CDR3 runs to 13 residues. The CDR3 coding sequence is TGCAGCGTTAAGACAGTCAACGACAATGAGCAGTTCTTC. The encoded protein is CSVKTVNDNEQFF.

The chain combines TRBV12-3 or TRBV12-4 with TRBJ1-2; the D gene is possibly TRBD1 (5 bases). Trimming removed 2 bases at V and 6 bases at J, with 7 bases between. This CDR3 is 12 amino acids long. In nucleotides, the CDR3 is TGTGCCAGCAGTTTAAAGGGGAATGGCTACACCTTC. It specifies CASSLKGNGYTF.

V is TRBV18 and J is TRBJ2-3; the D gene is possibly TRBD1 (5 bases). V gave up 2 bases and J gave up 3 bases, with 24 bases separating them. Germline assignment: CDR1 KGHSH and CDR2 LQKENI. This CDR3 comprises 19 residues. The CDR3 coding sequence is TGTGCCAGCTCACCAGACCGAGTGGGGCCCAAAGGAAGGACAGATACGCAGTATTTT. This codes for CASSPDRVGPKGRTDTQYF.